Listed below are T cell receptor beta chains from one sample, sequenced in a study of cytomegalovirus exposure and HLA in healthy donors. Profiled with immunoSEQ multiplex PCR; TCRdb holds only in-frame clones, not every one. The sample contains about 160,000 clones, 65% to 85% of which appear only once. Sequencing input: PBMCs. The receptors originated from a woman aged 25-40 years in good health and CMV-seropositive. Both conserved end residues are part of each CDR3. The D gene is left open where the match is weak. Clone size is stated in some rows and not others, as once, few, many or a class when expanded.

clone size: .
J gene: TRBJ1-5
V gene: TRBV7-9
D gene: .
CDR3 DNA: TGTTCCAGCAGCTTACACAGTGAGCCCCAGCATTTT
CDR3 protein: CSSSLHSEPQHF

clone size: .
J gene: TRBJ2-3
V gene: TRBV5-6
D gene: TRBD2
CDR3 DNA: TGTGCCAGCAGCAAGTTTGTGGGGGGGTGGAGCACAGATACGCAGTATTTT
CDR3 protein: CASSKFVGGWSTDTQYF

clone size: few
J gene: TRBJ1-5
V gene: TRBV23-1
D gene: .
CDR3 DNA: TGCGCCAGCAGTCAACCAGATAGCAATCAGCCCCAGCATTTT
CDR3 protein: CASSQPDSNQPQHF

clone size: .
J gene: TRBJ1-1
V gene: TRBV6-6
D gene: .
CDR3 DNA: TGTGCCAGCAGCCGGGGCGGGGGCACTGAAGCTTTCTTT
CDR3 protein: CASSRGGGTEAFF

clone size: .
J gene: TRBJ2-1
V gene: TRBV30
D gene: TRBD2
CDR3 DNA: TGTGCCTGGGAGAGCGGGGGGGCCGCATACAATGAGCAGTTCTTC
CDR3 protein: CAWESGGAAYNEQFF

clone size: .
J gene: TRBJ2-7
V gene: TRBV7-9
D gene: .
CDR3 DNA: TGTGCCAGCAGCTTACGGCAGGGTATCAGCTCCTACGAGCAGTACTTC
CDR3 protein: CASSLRQGISSYEQYF

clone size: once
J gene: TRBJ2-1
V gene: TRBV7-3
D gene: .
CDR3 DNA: TGTGCCAGCAGCCGCCTCGGGGGTCCCTACAATGAGCAGTTCTTC
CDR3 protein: CASSRLGGPYNEQFF

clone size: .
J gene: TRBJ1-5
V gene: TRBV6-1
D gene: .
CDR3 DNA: TGTGCCAGCAGTGAACGGGAAGATAGCAATCAGCCCCAGCATTTT
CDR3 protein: CASSEREDSNQPQHF

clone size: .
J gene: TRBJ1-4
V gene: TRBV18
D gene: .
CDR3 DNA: TGTGCCAGCTCACCACCGGGACTGCGGTCGTCAAAACTGTTTTTT
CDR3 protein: CASSPPGLRSSKLFF

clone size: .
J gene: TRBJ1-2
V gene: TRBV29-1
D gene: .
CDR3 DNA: TGCAGCGTGGGCGGACAAAACTATGGCTACACCTTC
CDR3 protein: CSVGGQNYGYTF

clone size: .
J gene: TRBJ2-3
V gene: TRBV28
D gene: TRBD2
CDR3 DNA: TGTGCCAGCAGCGCTAGCGGGGGGGCCACAGATACGCAGTATTTT
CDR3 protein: CASSASGGATDTQYF

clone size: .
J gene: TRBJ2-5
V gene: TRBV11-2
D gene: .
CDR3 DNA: TGTGCCAGCAGCTTAGTTCGAGAGACCCAGTACTTC
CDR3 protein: CASSLVRETQYF

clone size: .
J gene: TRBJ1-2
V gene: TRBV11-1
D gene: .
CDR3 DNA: TGTGCCAGCAGCTTAGAAGGGGCGCGAGGCTACACCTTC
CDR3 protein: CASSLEGARGYTF

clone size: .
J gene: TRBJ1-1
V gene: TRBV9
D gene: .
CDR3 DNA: TGTGCCAGCAGCGTAGCAGGGACTAAATTGGCTTTCTTT
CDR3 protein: CASSVAGTKLAFF